The 25 T cell receptor beta chains below come from one sample, sequenced in a study of shared clonotypes between healthy human individuals. Naive CD8 cells were CD45RO-negative, positively selected for CCR7, excluding terminally differentiated effector memory CD45RA+ cells. TCRdb's copy holds only in-frame clones and misses some; the assay was immunoSEQ multiplex PCR. The sample gives 550,000 to 750,000 clones, nearly 97% of which show up once; roughly 0.1% is in the top ten. Source material: naive CD8+ T cells sorted from blood. The receptors come from a woman aged 25 to 39 in good health.

The CDR3 region is CASRDTPYEQYF. The DNA for the CDR3 is TGTGCCAGCAGGGACACACCCTACGAGCAGTACTTC. V gene TRBV5-5 combines with J gene TRBJ2-7; a weak D match, TRBD1 (5 bases). The CDR3 length is 12 residues. Trimming shortened V by 5 bases and J by 2 bases, and 8 bases separated the two germline ends. Germline loops: CDR1 SGHKS, CDR2 YYEKEE (reference sequence).

Here the CDR3 reads CASSPTRGHQETQYF. CDR3 sequence (DNA): TGTGCCAGCAGCCCTACCCGGGGACACCAAGAGACCCAGTACTTC. This chain connects TRBV7-9 to TRBJ2-5, with D perhaps assigned TRBD1 or TRBD2 (5 bases each). V lost 5 bases and J 0 bases, leaving 13 bases between the germline ends. This CDR3 is built from 15 residues. Germline values: CDR1 SEHNR, CDR2 FQNEAQ (reference sequence).

This chain joins TRBV29-1 and TRBJ2-1; the D gene is possibly TRBD1 (6 bases). The CDR3 consists of 12 residues. The V end lost 0 bases, the J end lost 7 bases, and 7 bases lay between the germline ends. The germline CDR1 and CDR2 sequences are SQVTM and ANQGSEA. The CDR3 region is CSVEEDRNEQFF. The CDR3 DNA is TGCAGCGTTGAAGAAGACAGGAATGAGCAGTTCTTC.

The chain links TRBV30 to TRBJ2-7, with D perhaps matching TRBD1 (5 bases). Trimming removed 0 bases from V and 4 bases from J, with 7 bases in between. Germline V gene lookup returns CDR1 GTSNPN and CDR2 SVGIG (reference sequence). The CDR3 consists of 12 residues. The CDR3 spells CAWSVAGYEQYF. CDR3 sequence (DNA): TGTGCCTGGAGTGTAGCAGGGTACGAGCAGTACTTC.

This sequence joins TRBV7-9 and TRBJ1-5; D gene uncertain. The V gene's germline CDR1 is SEHNR and CDR2 FQNEAQ (reference sequence). Trimming removed 1 base from V and 7 bases from J, with 8 bases in between. This CDR3 has 13 residues. The CDR3 DNA reads as TGTGCCAGCAGCTTAGAAGGCGGCCAGCCCCAGCATTTT. It yields the protein CASSLEGGQPQHF.

The rearrangement uses TRBV15 and TRBJ2-5; no clear D gene. Germline loops: CDR1 LNHNV, CDR2 YYDKDF (reference sequence). The CDR3 runs 13 residues. Trimming left V 0 bases short and J 7 bases short, with 9 bases between. CDR3 loop: CATSRDSSGTQYF. CDR3 nucleotide sequence: TGTGCCACCAGCAGAGATTCGTCAGGGACCCAGTACTTC.

This chain uses TRBV7-9 with TRBJ1-6; no definite D call. In germline, CDR1 is SEHNR, CDR2 FQNEAQ (reference sequence). Between the trimmed V and J ends, which lost 5 bases and 5 bases, there was a span of 1 base. This CDR3 has 11 residues. The CDR3 nucleotides read TGTGCCAGCAGCGATAATTCACCCCTCCACTTT. Translated: CASSDNSPLHF. The variable domain in full, with the rest retrieved from reference TRBV7-9 and TRBJ1-6, is DTGVSQNPRHKITKRGQNVTFRCDPISEHNRLYWYRQTLGQGPEFLTYFQNEAQLEKSRLLSDRFSAERPKGSFSTLEIQRTEQGDSAMYLCASSDNSPLHFGNGTRLTVT.

This chain connects TRBV5-1 to TRBJ2-7; weak D call: TRBD2 (5 bases). V was pared by 3 bases and J by 5 bases, with 12 bases between. The germline CDR1 and CDR2 sequences are SGHRS and YFSETQ. The length of the CDR3 is 13 residues. The CDR3 loop is CASSSDLRDEQYF. The CDR3 DNA sequence: TGCGCCAGCAGCTCCGATCTGCGGGACGAGCAGTACTTC.

DNA of the CDR3: TGTGCCAGCAGTTTCGAGGATCAAGAGACCCAGTACTTC. Encoded protein: CASSFEDQETQYF. The gene calls are TRBV28 and TRBJ2-5; D ambiguous. The germline V gene encodes CDR1 MDHEN and CDR2 SYDVKM. The CDR3 has 13 amino acids. V was shortened by 3 bases and J by 2 bases, with 7 bases between the two germline ends.

This clone has a handful of counts. V is TRBV16 and J is TRBJ1-1; the D is unclear. The germline CDR1 and CDR2 sequences are KGHSY and FQNENV. The V gene lost 5 bases and the J gene lost 3 bases, with 7 bases spanning the gap. The CDR3 runs to 12 residues. The CDR3: CASSKGYTEAFF. The CDR3 DNA sequence: TGTGCCAGCAGCAAGGGATACACTGAAGCTTTCTTT.

The rearrangement links TRBV28 to TRBJ2-2, with D possibly being TRBD2 (6 bases). Per germline, CDR1 MDHEN and CDR2 SYDVKM. Trimming took off 4 bases at V and 4 bases at J, with 10 bases between the two ends. The CDR3 contains 14 residues. The CDR3: CASSSGVGTGELFF. CDR3 in DNA: TGTGCCAGCAGTTCGGGGGTCGGCACCGGGGAGCTGTTTTTT.

This clone has just one count. This chain links TRBV19 with TRBJ2-5; the match to TRBD1 covers 7 bases. The CDR3 runs to 13 residues. V was pared by 4 bases and J by 4 bases, with 3 bases of the junction left unmatched. Per germline, CDR1 LNHDA and CDR2 SQIVND (reference sequence). The CDR3 sequence is CASSTWDRETQYF. The CDR3 region has the DNA TGTGCCAGTAGTACCTGGGACAGAGAGACCCAGTACTTC.

The chain joins TRBV15 to TRBJ2-7; D not resolved. The CDR3 is made up of 15 amino acids. Germline lookup yields CDR1 LNHNV and CDR2 YYDKDF (reference sequence). Trimming took 6 bases from V and 3 from J, leaving 18 bases between them. In DNA form, the CDR3 reads TGTGCCACCAGTTCGCTAACGGACCAAATCTACGAGCAGTACTTC. Translation: CATSSLTDQIYEQYF.

This rearrangement joins TRBV4-2 to TRBJ2-2; weak D call: TRBD2 (5 bases). This CDR3 contains 16 residues. Germline CDR1 and CDR2: LGHNA and YNFKEQ. The ends were cut back, 2 bases at V and 5 bases at J, with 15 bases in the middle. This chain's CDR3 is CASSQRGLAKTGELFF. The CDR3 DNA reads as TGTGCCAGCAGCCAACGAGGGCTAGCCAAAACCGGGGAGCTGTTTTTT.

V usage is TRBV27 and J usage is TRBJ2-7; 7 bases align to TRBD2. The ends lost 0 bases at V and 2 bases at J; junction bases unmatched: 4. The germline gives CDR1 MNHEY, CDR2 SMNVEV (reference sequence). This CDR3 is built from 15 residues. The CDR3 sequence: CASSLSGGSPYEQYF. CDR3 nucleotides: TGTGCCAGCAGTTTATCTGGCGGGAGTCCCTACGAGCAGTACTTC.

The chain employs TRBV27 and TRBJ2-6; 9 bases fit TRBD1. Germline trimming cut 1 base from V and 2 bases from J; bases unmatched to any gene: 6. The CDR3 consists of 18 residues. Per germline, CDR1 MNHEY and CDR2 SMNVEV (reference sequence). In DNA form, the CDR3 reads TGTGCCAGCAGTTTATTAGGGACAGGGACCCCTGGGGCCAACGTCCTGACTTTC. This translates into CASSLLGTGTPGANVLTF. Based on the CDR3 plus reference TRBV27 and TRBJ2-6, the full variable domain is EAQVTQNPRYLITVTGKKLTVTCSQNMNHEYMSWYRQDPGLGLRQIYYSMNVEVTDKGDVPEGYKVSRKEKRNFPLILESPSPNQTSLYFCASSLLGTGTPGANVLTFGAGSRLTVL.

The gene calls are TRBV11-2 and TRBJ2-7; D not certain. The V end lost 1 base, the J end lost 8 bases, and 9 bases lay between the germline ends. Germline values: CDR1 SGHAT, CDR2 FQNNGV. The length of the CDR3 is 12 residues. The CDR3 protein is CASSLGLQQQYF. The CDR3 DNA sequence: TGTGCCAGCAGCTTAGGTTTGCAGCAGCAGTACTTC.

V is TRBV2 and J is TRBJ2-7; weak D call: TRBD2 (6 bases). The germline V and J ends were trimmed by 6 bases and 5 bases, with 8 bases remaining between them. Germline values: CDR1 SNHLY, CDR2 FYNNEI. CDR3 length equals 11 residues. DNA for the CDR3: TGTGCCAGCAGGGAGGGCAACGAGCAGTACTTC. This gives the protein CASREGNEQYF.

This chain joins TRBV5-6 and TRBJ2-1, with 13 positions matching TRBD2. Trimming at V came to 2 bases and at J to 6 bases, leaving 5 bases not matched to a gene. The CDR3 contains 16 residues. Germline V gives CDR1 SGHDT, CDR2 YYEEEE. The CDR3 DNA is TGTGCCAGCAGCTTAGGACTAGCGGGAGTTGCCAATGAGCAGTTCTTC. Translated: CASSLGLAGVANEQFF.

This rearrangement joins TRBV27 to TRBJ2-1; D is ambiguous. Trimming took 2 bases from V and 6 from J, leaving 14 bases between them. This CDR3 contains 15 residues. Germline lookup yields CDR1 MNHEY and CDR2 SMNVEV (reference sequence). The CDR3 bases are TGTGCCAGCAGTTTAAGCGTCAACCCAATCAATGAGCAGTTCTTC. This encodes CASSLSVNPINEQFF.

The chain combines TRBV30 with TRBJ1-1; D is possibly TRBD1 (5 bases). This CDR3 has 14 amino acids. CDR1 GTSNPN and CDR2 SVGIG come from the germline V gene (reference sequence). V lost 1 base and J 5 bases, leaving 14 bases between the germline ends. The CDR3 loop reads CAWSAPDIGTEAFF. Here the CDR3 DNA reads TGTGCCTGGAGTGCCCCGGACATTGGAACTGAAGCTTTCTTT.

The chain joins TRBV6-6 to TRBJ1-4; maybe TRBD1 (6 bases). The CDR3 loop spans 15 amino acids. V was clipped by 5 bases and J by 8 bases, with 18 bases between them. Germline assignment: CDR1 MNHNY and CDR2 SVGAGI (reference sequence). The CDR3 DNA reads as TGTGCCAGCAGTATCGAAGGGGGGAGCGGCGAAAAACTGTTTTTT. Protein sequence: CASSIEGGSGEKLFF.

V usage is TRBV27 and J usage is TRBJ2-2, with 11 bases that match TRBD2. Germline values: CDR1 MNHEY, CDR2 SMNVEV (reference sequence). The V gene end was trimmed by 5 bases and the J gene end by 3 bases; junction bases not matched to a gene: 2. The CDR3 spans 15 residues. This chain's CDR3 is CASSPGLADTGELFF. The CDR3 region has the DNA TGTGCCAGCAGTCCGGGACTAGCGGACACCGGGGAGCTGTTTTTT.

J is TRBJ2-3 and V is TRBV7-8, with TRBD2 matching over 7 bases. The CDR3 loop spans 15 amino acids. Per the germline V gene, CDR1 is SGHVS and CDR2 is FQNEAQ. V shed 3 bases, J shed 2 bases, and the junction held 5 bases outside the gene matches. The DNA of the CDR3 is TGTGCCAGCAGCTTCGAGCGGGACCACACAGATACGCAGTATTTT. This translates into CASSFERDHTDTQYF.

The chain carries TRBV28 and TRBJ2-3; 7 bases fit TRBD1. CDR1 MDHEN and CDR2 SYDVKM come from the germline V gene. The CDR3 is 16 residues long. Trimming at V came to 6 bases and at J to 2 bases, leaving 11 bases not matched to a gene. CDR3: CASSNLRQGITDTQYF. The CDR3 bases are TGTGCCAGCAGCAACCTCAGACAGGGTATCACAGATACGCAGTATTTT. The full variable domain, with the rest looked up from reference TRBV28 and TRBJ2-3, is DVKVTQSSRYLVKRTGEKVFLECVQDMDHENMFWYRQDPGLGLRLIYFSYDVKMKEKGDIPEGYSVSREKKERFSLILESASTNQTSMYLCASSNLRQGITDTQYFGPGTRLTVL.